This T cell receptor beta chain was identified during a study of cytomegalovirus exposure and HLA in healthy donors. Study-level information: A prior study identified 110 million or so unique TCR beta sequences from about 179 million T cells.

Losses at the gene ends were 4 bases for V and 1 base for J; bases not matched to a gene: 5. In germline, CDR1 is MNHEY, CDR2 SMNVEV (reference sequence). This CDR3 has 15 amino acids. Whole-study results and caveats: There was a cluster of highly shared sequence variants that was likely a sequencing artifact. Later, TCR association rates were found to vary by HLA locus, highest for DRB1 and lowest for HLA-C. In presence/absence analyses, roughly uniform sequencing depth across donors was assumed.

PCR employed 60 Vbeta and 13 Jbeta primers. This table comes from immunoSEQ multiplex PCR, and its TCRdb copy is limited to in-frame clones, with some not included. The sample contains 100,000 to 150,000 clones, roughly a tenth of which appear only once. Worth noting for this clone: Its cognate antigen is unknown.

This chain uses TRBV27 with TRBJ2-3; 7 bases match TRBD2. The clonotype comes from a woman between 18 and 29 years old in good health and CMV-seropositive. The sample taken for sequencing was PBMCs. The CDR3 nucleotides read TGTGCCAGCAGTTCGGGGACTACGGGCACAGATACGCAGTATTTT. Translated, it gives CASSSGTTGTDTQYF.